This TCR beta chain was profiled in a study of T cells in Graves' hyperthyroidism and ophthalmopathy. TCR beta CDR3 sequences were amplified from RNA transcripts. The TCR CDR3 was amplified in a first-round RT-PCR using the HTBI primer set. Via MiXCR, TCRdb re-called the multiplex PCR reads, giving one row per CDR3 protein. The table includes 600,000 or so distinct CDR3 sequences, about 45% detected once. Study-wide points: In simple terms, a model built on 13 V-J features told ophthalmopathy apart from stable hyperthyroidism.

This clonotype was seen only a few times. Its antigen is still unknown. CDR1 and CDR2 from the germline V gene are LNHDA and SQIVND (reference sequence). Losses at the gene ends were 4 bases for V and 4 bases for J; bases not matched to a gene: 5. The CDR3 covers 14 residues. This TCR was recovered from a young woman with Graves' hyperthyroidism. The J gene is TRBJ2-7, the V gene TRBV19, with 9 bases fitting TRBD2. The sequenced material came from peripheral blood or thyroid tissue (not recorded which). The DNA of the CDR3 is TGTGCCAGTAGTAGGACTAGCGCCGGTTACGAGCAGTACTTC. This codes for CASSRTSAGYEQYF. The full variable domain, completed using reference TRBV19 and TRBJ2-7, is DGGITQSPKYLFRKEGQNVTLSCEQNLNHDAMYWYRQDPGQGLRLIYYSQIVNDFQKGDIAEGYSVSREKKESFPLTVTSAQKNPTAFYLCASSRTSAGYEQYFGPGTRLTVT.